A selection of T cell receptor beta chains follows, all from one sample in a study of control samples from healthy donors and cancer patients. Using immunoSEQ multiplex PCR, the repertoire was profiled, and TCRdb retains in-frame clones only, with some absent. The sample lists some 410,000 clones; around 90% were seen once. The sequenced sample consisted of PBMCs. These receptors all come from a middle-aged man with head and neck cancer. CDR3s leave out the opening cysteine and the closing phenylalanine or tryptophan. Fields, in order: V gene, CDR3 protein.

>TRBV14
ASSQDRFGTGEDTQY
>TRBV19
ASSMGDSQAGELF
>TRBV5-1
ASSLGGGTYEQY
>TRBV5-4
ASSPDRVRQDTQY
>TRBV20-1
SASGHPNTEAF
>TRBV2
ASSSYEQY
>TRBV5-4
ASSFPGGNEKLF
>TRBV28
ASSFEGASDTQY
>TRBV29-1
SVVLDGNTEAF
>TRBV2
ASRSTSGGAHNEQF
>TRBV10-1
ASSGNDRVGDTEAF